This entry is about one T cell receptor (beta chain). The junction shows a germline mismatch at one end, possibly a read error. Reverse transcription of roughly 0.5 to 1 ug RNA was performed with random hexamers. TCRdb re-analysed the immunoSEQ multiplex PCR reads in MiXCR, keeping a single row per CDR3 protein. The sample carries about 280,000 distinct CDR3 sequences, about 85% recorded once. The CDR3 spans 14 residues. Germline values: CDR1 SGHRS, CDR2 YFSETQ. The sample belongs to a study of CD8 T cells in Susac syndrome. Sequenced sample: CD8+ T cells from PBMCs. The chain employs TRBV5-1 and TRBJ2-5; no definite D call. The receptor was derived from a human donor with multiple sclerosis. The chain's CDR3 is CTSSPHPVRETQYF. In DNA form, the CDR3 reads TGCACCAGCAGCCCGCACCCGGTTCGGGAGACCCAGTACTTC. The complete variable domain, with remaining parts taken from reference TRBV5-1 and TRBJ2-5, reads KAGVTQTPRYLIKTRGQQVTLSCSPISGHRSVSWYQQTPGQGLQFLFEYFSETQRNKGNFPGRFSGRQFSNSRSEMNVSTLELGDSALYLCTSSPHPVRETQYFGPGTRLLVL.